This entry concerns a single T cell receptor (beta chain). These data are taken from a study of blood T cell repertoires in COVID-19. Across the whole study: The origin of the acute and convalescent COVID-19 samples was the United States, Italy and Spain.

The CDR3 covers 11 residues. V lost 9 bases and J 11 bases, leaving 16 bases between the germline ends. Germline V CDR1 and CDR2: MDHEN, SYDVKM. TCRdb's copy holds only in-frame clones and misses some; the assay was immunoSEQ multiplex PCR. The sample lists about 190,000 clones, approximately 90% occurring once. The rearrangement joins TRBV28 to TRBJ1-1; the D gene is possibly TRBD1 (5 bases). The source material was peripheral blood. The receptor's source is a woman in her 30s with acute or convalescent COVID-19. Written as DNA, the CDR3 is TGTGCCAGTGAGGACATCCGAGTTGCTTTCTTT. This encodes CASEDIRVAFF.